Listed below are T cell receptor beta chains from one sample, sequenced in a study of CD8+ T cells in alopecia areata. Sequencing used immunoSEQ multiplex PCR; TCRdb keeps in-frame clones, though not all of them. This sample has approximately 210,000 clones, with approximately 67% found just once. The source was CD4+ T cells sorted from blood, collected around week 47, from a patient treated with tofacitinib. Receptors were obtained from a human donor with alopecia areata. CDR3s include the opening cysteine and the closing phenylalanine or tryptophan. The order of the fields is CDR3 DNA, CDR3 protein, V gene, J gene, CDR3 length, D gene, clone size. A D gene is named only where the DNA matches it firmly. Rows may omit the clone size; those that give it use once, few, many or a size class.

TGCGCCAGCAGCCAAGATGCTAGCGGGGGGCAGGAGCAGTTCTTC	CASSQDASGGQEQFF	TRBV4-3	TRBJ2-1	15	TRBD2	-
TGTGCCAGCAAATTGGCAGGACCCGGGGATGAGCAGTTCTTC	CASKLAGPGDEQFF	TRBV5-6	TRBJ2-1	14	-	few
TGTGCCAGCTCACCATCTCGCCCCGGGGAGCTGTTTTTT	CASSPSRPGELFF	TRBV18	TRBJ2-2	13	-	-
TGCAGCGTTGAGGGAGGACCGGGGGACACTGAAGCTTTCTTT	CSVEGGPGDTEAFF	TRBV29-1	TRBJ1-1	14	-	-
TGCAGCGTTCGTACAGGGATTCGGTGGGGCTACACCTTC	CSVRTGIRWGYTF	TRBV29-1	TRBJ1-2	13	-	once
TGCGCCAGCATCCTACAGGGTTCGGATACGCAGTATTTT	CASILQGSDTQYF	TRBV5-1	TRBJ2-3	13	-	-
TGTGCCAGTAGTATAGATGGGACAGGTTCGCGAGAGCAGTACTTC	CASSIDGTGSREQYF	TRBV19	TRBJ2-7	15	TRBD1	-
TGCGCCAGCAGCCACCTTACAGGGGACGAGCAGTACTTC	CASSHLTGDEQYF	TRBV4-3	TRBJ2-7	13	TRBD1	-
TGTGCCAGCAGCCCCGGGGGGGCGGCTGGCTACACCTTC	CASSPGGAAGYTF	TRBV5-4	TRBJ1-2	13	-	-
TGTGCCAGCTCACCGATCCAACATAGCGGGGGCTCTTCGGCATACGAGCAGTACTTC	CASSPIQHSGGSSAYEQYF	TRBV18	TRBJ2-7	19	TRBD2	-
TGCAGCCATACTATCTTGGCGGGTACGCAGTATTTT	CSHTILAGTQYF	TRBV29-1	TRBJ2-3	12	-	-
TGTGCCTGGAGTTCCCTAAGACAGGGGGCGTACCAGTTCTTC	CAWSSLRQGAYQFF	TRBV30	TRBJ2-1	14	TRBD1	-
TGTGCCAGCTCACCGGCCTCCTACAATGAGCAGTTCTTC	CASSPASYNEQFF	TRBV18	TRBJ2-1	13	-	-
TGCAGCGCCGCTCGGATGAACACTGAAGCTTTCTTT	CSAARMNTEAFF	TRBV29-1	TRBJ1-1	12	-	-
TGTGCCAGCACCCGACAGACCTACGAGCAGTACTTC	CASTRQTYEQYF	TRBV2	TRBJ2-7	12	-	-
TGTGCTAGTGGTTTGGGGGCTATGAACACTGAAGCTTTCTTT	CASGLGAMNTEAFF	TRBV12-5	TRBJ1-1	14	-	-
TGTGCCAGCACTTCCACCACCGGGACAGGGGGCTACGAGCAGTACTTC	CASTSTTGTGGYEQYF	TRBV27	TRBJ2-7	16	TRBD1	once
TGTGCCAGCACCATCCCAGGGAGCTCCTACGAGCAGTACTTC	CASTIPGSSYEQYF	TRBV2	TRBJ2-7	14	-	-
TGCAGCGTCGATCGGGCGCGGGGCTACACCTTC	CSVDRARGYTF	TRBV29-1	TRBJ1-2	11	-	-
TGTGCCAGCAGCTCTTCCGGGGTAGCGGGGGAGCTCGGGGGTACGCAGTATTTT	CASSSSGVAGELGGTQYF	TRBV7-6	TRBJ2-3	18	TRBD2	-
TGTGCCAGCAGCCAAGGGGTGAGGGGTTGGTCACCCCTCCACTTT	CASSQGVRGWSPLHF	TRBV14	TRBJ1-6	15	-	few
TGTGCCAGTAGTATAGCAGGAGCTACTGCTAACTATGGCTACACCTTC	CASSIAGATANYGYTF	TRBV19	TRBJ1-2	16	-	few
TGCGCCAGCAGCCAAACAGGGGACAGGGCCTATGGCTACACCTTC	CASSQTGDRAYGYTF	TRBV4-3	TRBJ1-2	15	TRBD1	few
TGTGCCAGCAGTGACACTGGACGCACAGATACGCAGTATTTT	CASSDTGRTDTQYF	TRBV25-1	TRBJ2-3	14	-	few
TGTGCCAGCAGCTTAGATCGAAGATCCTATGGCTACACCTTC	CASSLDRRSYGYTF	TRBV11-3	TRBJ1-2	14	-	-
TGCGCCAGCAGCTTGGAACAGGCGATCTATGGCTACACCTTC	CASSLEQAIYGYTF	TRBV5-1	TRBJ1-2	14	-	-
TGTGCCAGCAGACCACAGGGAAGCAATCAGCCCCAGCATTTT	CASRPQGSNQPQHF	TRBV6-5	TRBJ1-5	14	-	few
TGTGCCTGGAGCGCTAATAACTATGGCTACACCTTC	CAWSANNYGYTF	TRBV30	TRBJ1-2	12	-	-
TGCGCCAGCAGCTTGGATCGAACCGGGGCCCAGTACTTC	CASSLDRTGAQYF	TRBV5-1	TRBJ2-5	13	-	-
TGTGCCTGGTCTGCCTTAGGCAGAAATCAGCCCCAGCATTTT	CAWSALGRNQPQHF	TRBV30	TRBJ1-5	14	-	-
TGCGCCAGCAGCCAAGAAGTGAGGGCCAGCCTGCGGGGCTACACCTTC	CASSQEVRASLRGYTF	TRBV4-1	TRBJ1-2	16	-	-
TGTGCCAGCAGCTTAGGTCAGCGGGAGAGCACCGGGGAGCTGTTTTTT	CASSLGQRESTGELFF	TRBV11-2	TRBJ2-2	16	TRBD2	few
TGTGCCAGCAGTTCAGACAGGGGCTCTAATTCACCCCTCCACTTT	CASSSDRGSNSPLHF	TRBV27	TRBJ1-6	15	TRBD1	few
TGTGCCAGCAGTTTAAAGGGACAGGGGGCCTACGAGCAGTACTTC	CASSLKGQGAYEQYF	TRBV27	TRBJ2-7	15	TRBD1	few
TGTGCCAGCAGCTCCAGGAATTCACCCCTCCACTTT	CASSSRNSPLHF	TRBV7-2	TRBJ1-6	12	-	-
TGTGCCAGCAGCTTATCAAGGACAGGGACTGGAAACACCATATATTTT	CASSLSRTGTGNTIYF	TRBV7-2	TRBJ1-3	16	TRBD1	few
TGTGCCAGCTCATCTCCAAACAGGGCAGAAAACACAGATACGCAGTATTTT	CASSSPNRAENTDTQYF	TRBV18	TRBJ2-3	17	-	few
TGTGCCACCAGCAGAACCTCATTTTCTAACTATGGCTACACCTTC	CATSRTSFSNYGYTF	TRBV15	TRBJ1-2	15	-	-
TGCAGCGTCGGCGAGGGACTGGGGATCGGCTACACCTTC	CSVGEGLGIGYTF	TRBV29-1	TRBJ1-2	13	-	-
TGTGCCAGCAGTTATAGGACCTCGAACACTGAAGCTTTCTTT	CASSYRTSNTEAFF	TRBV27	TRBJ1-1	14	-	-
TGTGCCAGTAGTATGACCGGACAGGGGAACGAGCAGTACTTC	CASSMTGQGNEQYF	TRBV19	TRBJ2-7	14	TRBD1	-
TGTGCCACCAAATTCGGGATGAACACTGAAGCTTTCTTT	CATKFGMNTEAFF	TRBV2	TRBJ1-1	13	-	once
TGCGCCAGCAGCCCACAGGGAAACTATGGCTACACCTTC	CASSPQGNYGYTF	TRBV5-1	TRBJ1-2	13	-	many
TGTGCCTGGAGTGTACTGACAGGGGGCACTGAAGCTTTCTTT	CAWSVLTGGTEAFF	TRBV30	TRBJ1-1	14	TRBD1	-
TGCGCCAGCACCACTATTGGTAGGAACACTGAAGCTTTCTTT	CASTTIGRNTEAFF	TRBV23-1	TRBJ1-1	14	-	-
TGCAGCGTTGGAGGGGCTCCCTATGGCTACACCTTC	CSVGGAPYGYTF	TRBV29-1	TRBJ1-2	12	-	-
TGTGCCAGCAGCTTAGGGGTGTTAGGGGTGAACACTGAAGCTTTCTTT	CASSLGVLGVNTEAFF	TRBV7-8	TRBJ1-1	16	-	-
TGTGCCAGCCAGAGTGTGGGGGTTCATTCACCCCTCCACTTT	CASQSVGVHSPLHF	TRBV9	TRBJ1-6	14	-	-
TGCAGCGTTGGACAGTATGGCTACACCTTC	CSVGQYGYTF	TRBV29-1	TRBJ1-2	10	-	-
TGTGCCAGCAGCCCAGCCCCAGGTGGTGGCTACACCTTC	CASSPAPGGGYTF	TRBV7-2	TRBJ1-2	13	-	-
TGTGCCACTCAAGCGACTAGCGGGGGCCTCACAGATACGCAGTATTTT	CATQATSGGLTDTQYF	TRBV7-9	TRBJ2-3	16	TRBD2	-
TGTGCCAGCAGTCGGGACAGAGCCACTGAAGCTTTCTTT	CASSRDRATEAFF	TRBV5-4	TRBJ1-1	13	TRBD1	-
TGTGCCAGCAGCAGACTGACCTACAATGAGCAGTTCTTC	CASSRLTYNEQFF	TRBV14	TRBJ2-1	13	-	-
TGTGCCAGCAGCATAGACGGACAGTCAAACTATGGCTACACCTTC	CASSIDGQSNYGYTF	TRBV25-1	TRBJ1-2	15	-	-
TGCAGCGTTGCCCCCGGGGGGACCTCGCGAGAGACCCAGTACTTC	CSVAPGGTSRETQYF	TRBV29-1	TRBJ2-5	15	TRBD2	-